This T cell receptor beta chain is drawn from a study of Graves' ophthalmopathy and Graves' hyperthyroidism. As for the study in general: Ophthalmopathy not arising within 18 months of follow-up defined hyperthyroidism as stable. Findings and limits, study-wide: Progression of ophthalmopathy was predicted by the model with about 66% sensitivity and around 72% specificity. Thyroid clonotypes that were expanded above 0.001 frequency mostly also appeared in blood.

This clonotype was seen only a few times. Its antigen is currently unknown. As the template, RNA transcripts were used to amplify TCR beta CDR3 regions. A first-round RT-PCR used HTBI primers, followed by a second-round multiplex PCR. TCRdb re-called the multiplex PCR reads with MiXCR, one entry per CDR3 protein. The sample contains over a million distinct CDR3 sequences, roughly 35% of which appear only once. Clinicians made diagnoses from clinical symptoms, serum thyroxine, TRAb, thyroid ultrasound and orbital computed tomography. The germline V gene encodes CDR1 SGHRS and CDR2 YFSETQ. This CDR3 is 18 amino acids long. Trimming cost V 4 bases and J 3 bases, with 20 bases left between them.

Specimen: peripheral blood or thyroid tissue (not recorded which). This TCR was sampled from an adult man with Graves' hyperthyroidism. V gene TRBV5-1 combines with J gene TRBJ1-6; TRBD1 might be the D (6 bases). This chain's CDR3 is CASSAWGAGQGYNSPLHF. CDR3 nucleotides: TGCGCCAGCAGCGCCTGGGGGGCAGGCCAGGGCTATAATTCACCCCTCCACTTT.